This is a list of T cell receptor beta chains from one sample in a study of blood T cells in healthy people across ages. Using its own MiXCR run on the 5' RACE reads, TCRdb lists one record per CDR3 protein. The data hold about 560,000 distinct CDR3 sequences, with 27% observed a single time. The same data also contributed to another study, on T cells of mothers and their children.

Sample: blood. Source of these receptors: a boy between 2 and 10 years old in good health. Each CDR3 is given with its conserved first and last residue. A D gene is named only where the DNA matches it firmly. Clone size, where shown, is once, few, many, or a class for clones that have expanded.

D: TRBD1
J: TRBJ2-7
size: NA
V: TRBV6-2/TRBV6-3
DNA: TGTGCCAGCAGTCAAACAGGGGGCCCCTACGAGCAGTACTTC
CDR3: CASSQTGGPYEQYF

D: TRBD1
J: TRBJ1-2
size: few
V: TRBV19
DNA: TGTGCCAGTAGTCATCCCGGGACAGGGGACTATGGCTACACCTTC
CDR3: CASSHPGTGDYGYTF

D: TRBD1
J: TRBJ2-1
size: few
V: TRBV24-1
DNA: TGTGCCACCAGTGATCCCCGGACAGGGTTGGGTGAGCAGTTCTTC
CDR3: CATSDPRTGLGEQFF

D: TRBD2
J: TRBJ2-2
size: NA
V: TRBV5-1
DNA: TGCGCCAGCAGCTTGACACTAGCGGAGGGTGCCGGGGAGCTGTTTTTT
CDR3: CASSLTLAEGAGELFF

D: NA
J: TRBJ1-5
size: NA
V: TRBV2
DNA: TGTGCCAGCAGTAACCTACAGGGTGGCAATCAGCCCCAGCATTTT
CDR3: CASSNLQGGNQPQHF

D: TRBD1
J: TRBJ2-5
size: NA
V: TRBV12-5
DNA: TGTGCTAGTGGTTGGCCCGGACAGGAAGAGACCCAGTACTTC
CDR3: CASGWPGQEETQYF

D: NA
J: TRBJ2-7
size: NA
V: TRBV9
DNA: TGTGCCAGCAGCAAGGACGGTAGCTCCTACGAGCAGTACTTC
CDR3: CASSKDGSSYEQYF

D: NA
J: TRBJ2-5
size: NA
V: TRBV24-1
DNA: TGTGCCACCAGTGTCGAACAGGGATACCAAGAGACCCAGTACTTC
CDR3: CATSVEQGYQETQYF

D: TRBD2
J: TRBJ2-5
size: NA
V: TRBV24-1
DNA: TGTGCCACCAGTGAGGCCGGGACTAGCGGTTTCCAAGAGACCCAGTACTTC
CDR3: CATSEAGTSGFQETQYF

D: NA
J: TRBJ2-5
size: NA
V: TRBV7-9
DNA: TGTGCCAGCAGCTTGGCGCAGGGACTCCAAGAGACCCAGTACTTC
CDR3: CASSLAQGLQETQYF

D: NA
J: TRBJ2-5
size: few
V: TRBV10-3
DNA: TGTGCCATCAGACAGCCCCAAGAGACCCAGTACTTC
CDR3: CAIRQPQETQYF

D: TRBD1
J: TRBJ1-2
size: many
V: TRBV5-1
DNA: TGCGCCAGCAGCCCCGACAGGGTCTATGGCTACACCTTC
CDR3: CASSPDRVYGYTF

D: NA
J: TRBJ1-1
size: NA
V: TRBV4-3
DNA: TGCGCCAGCAGCCAAGTGTTCTCTGGGGGCACTGAAGCTTTCTTT
CDR3: CASSQVFSGGTEAFF

D: TRBD1
J: TRBJ1-4
size: NA
V: TRBV5-1
DNA: TGCGCCAGCAGGCCCGGACAGGGGGGCGAAAAACTGTTTTTT
CDR3: CASRPGQGGEKLFF

D: NA
J: TRBJ2-7
size: few
V: TRBV14
DNA: TGTGCCAGCAGCCAAGAGGGGGGGCCCCTCTACGAGCAGTACTTC
CDR3: CASSQEGGPLYEQYF

D: NA
J: TRBJ2-7
size: NA
V: TRBV12-3/TRBV12-4
DNA: TGTGCCAGCAGCACTTGGACCGGAGGCACCTACGAGCAGTACTTC
CDR3: CASSTWTGGTYEQYF

D: TRBD2
J: TRBJ2-1
size: many
V: TRBV7-2
DNA: TGTGCCAGCAGCTTAGACCCCCCACTAGCGGGAGGATGGAATGAGCAGTTCTTC
CDR3: CASSLDPPLAGGWNEQFF

D: TRBD2
J: TRBJ2-5
size: NA
V: TRBV2
DNA: TGCGCCAGCAGAAGGACTAGCGAGGCTGAGACCCAGTACTTC
CDR3: CASRRTSEAETQYF

D: NA
J: TRBJ2-6
size: few
V: TRBV12-3/TRBV12-4
DNA: TGTGCCAGCAGTTTAGAGCAGGGTCTGGGGTCTGGGGCCAACGTCCTGACTTTC
CDR3: CASSLEQGLGSGANVLTF

D: TRBD2
J: TRBJ2-1
size: many
V: TRBV7-2
DNA: TGTGCCAGCAGCTTAACTAGCGGGGCCCACAATGAGCAGTTCTTC
CDR3: CASSLTSGAHNEQFF

D: TRBD2
J: TRBJ2-4
size: once
V: TRBV15
DNA: TGTGCCACCAACAGTGACACGGGACTAGGGAGAAACATTCAGTACTTC
CDR3: CATNSDTGLGRNIQYF

D: TRBD2
J: TRBJ2-1
size: NA
V: TRBV6-1
DNA: TGTGCCAGCCTCCCCCGACTAGCGCTCTACAATGAGCAGTTCTTC
CDR3: CASLPRLALYNEQFF

D: NA
J: TRBJ1-6
size: NA
V: TRBV18
DNA: TGTGCCAGCTCACCACAGGATCCCGATCGTTCACCCCTCCACTTT
CDR3: CASSPQDPDRSPLHF

D: NA
J: TRBJ1-1
size: NA
V: TRBV15
DNA: TGTGCCACCAGCGTGAAGTTGGGCTCTGAAGCTTTCTTT
CDR3: CATSVKLGSEAFF

D: NA
J: TRBJ1-3
size: NA
V: TRBV14
DNA: TGTGCCAGCAGCCAGGTGCCAAACACCATATATTTT
CDR3: CASSQVPNTIYF

D: TRBD2
J: TRBJ2-7
size: NA
V: TRBV10-2
DNA: TGCGCCAGCAGTAGGGGACTAGCGGGGGGAACGCGGGGCTACGAGCAGTACTTC
CDR3: CASSRGLAGGTRGYEQYF

D: NA
J: TRBJ2-3
size: few
V: TRBV6-5
DNA: TGTGCCAGCAGTTACCGAGGCGCAGATACGCAGTATTTT
CDR3: CASSYRGADTQYF

D: TRBD1
J: TRBJ2-5
size: few
V: TRBV6-5
DNA: TGTGCCAGCAGTCAGACAGGGGGCCGGGAGACCCAGTACTTC
CDR3: CASSQTGGRETQYF

D: TRBD2
J: TRBJ2-2
size: few
V: TRBV4-1
DNA: TGCGCCAGCAGCCAAAAGGGACTAGCGGGAGGGGCCGGGGAGCTGTTTTTT
CDR3: CASSQKGLAGGAGELFF

D: TRBD2
J: TRBJ2-1
size: NA
V: TRBV27
DNA: TGTGCCAGCAGCCCCGCGAGCGGGAGATACAATGAGCAGTTCTTC
CDR3: CASSPASGRYNEQFF

D: NA
J: TRBJ1-2
size: NA
V: TRBV5-1
DNA: TGCGCCAGCAGCGAGGACAGAACCTATGGCTACACCTTC
CDR3: CASSEDRTYGYTF

D: NA
J: TRBJ2-3
size: NA
V: TRBV12-3/TRBV12-4
DNA: TGTGCCAGCAGCTCACTAGCTTCTAGCACAGATACGCAGTATTTT
CDR3: CASSSLASSTDTQYF

D: NA
J: TRBJ2-5
size: few
V: TRBV20-1
DNA: TGCAGTGCTAGAACACTTAAGTCCCGCCAAGAGACCCAGTACTTC
CDR3: CSARTLKSRQETQYF

D: NA
J: TRBJ1-2
size: few
V: TRBV10-3
DNA: TGTGCCATCAGTGGGGCCTTTAACTATGGCTACACCTTC
CDR3: CAISGAFNYGYTF

D: TRBD1
J: TRBJ1-5
size: NA
V: TRBV6-4
DNA: TGTGCCAGTCCATCGGGACAGGGTCGAAAGGAGGACAATCAGCCCCAGCATTTT
CDR3: CASPSGQGRKEDNQPQHF

D: NA
J: TRBJ1-4
size: few
V: TRBV30
DNA: TGTGCCTGGAGTGGGACACCGACTAATGAAAAACTGTTTTTT
CDR3: CAWSGTPTNEKLFF

D: NA
J: TRBJ2-1
size: NA
V: TRBV7-9
DNA: TGTGCCAGCAGCTTACCCAGGGACAATGAGCAGTTCTTC
CDR3: CASSLPRDNEQFF

D: TRBD2
J: TRBJ2-3
size: few
V: TRBV7-8
DNA: TGTGCCAGCAGCTCCGGAGCGGCCTACCTAGCGGGAGGGCCAGACGGGACAGATACGCAGTATTTT
CDR3: CASSSGAAYLAGGPDGTDTQYF

D: NA
J: TRBJ2-1
size: few
V: TRBV12-5
DNA: TGTGCTAGCGTAAATAAGGAGAGCTCCTACAATGAGCAGTTCTTC
CDR3: CASVNKESSYNEQFF

D: TRBD1
J: TRBJ1-1
size: few
V: TRBV20-1
DNA: TGCAGTGCTAGCGGGACAGTCTCTGAAGCTTTCTTT
CDR3: CSASGTVSEAFF

D: TRBD1
J: TRBJ2-1
size: few
V: TRBV7-8
DNA: TGTGCCAGCACCATTAGGACAGGGATATACAATGAGCAGTTCTTC
CDR3: CASTIRTGIYNEQFF

D: NA
J: TRBJ2-7
size: few
V: TRBV6-5
DNA: TGTGCCAGCAGTTACTCCGGAGGGGGCTACGAGCAGTACTTC
CDR3: CASSYSGGGYEQYF

D: TRBD1
J: TRBJ2-7
size: NA
V: TRBV7-9
DNA: TGTGCCAGCAGCTCCCCCCGGACAGGGGGTAACGAGCAGTACTTC
CDR3: CASSSPRTGGNEQYF

D: NA
J: TRBJ2-2
size: NA
V: TRBV27
DNA: TGTGCCAGCACCCCTGGGACCGGGGAGCTGTTTTTT
CDR3: CASTPGTGELFF

D: TRBD1
J: TRBJ1-6
size: few
V: TRBV3-1
DNA: TGTGCCAGCAGCGAAACAGGGGATTCGGGTAATTCACCCCTCCACTTT
CDR3: CASSETGDSGNSPLHF

D: NA
J: TRBJ2-3
size: NA
V: TRBV15
DNA: TGTGCCACCAGCAGAGTGCCCCAGATGGCAGATACGCAGTATTTT
CDR3: CATSRVPQMADTQYF

D: NA
J: TRBJ2-1
size: NA
V: TRBV6-4
DNA: TGTGCCAGCACACTAGGCCGCAATGAGCAGTTCTTC
CDR3: CASTLGRNEQFF

D: NA
J: TRBJ2-5
size: NA
V: TRBV29-1
DNA: TGCAGCGTTGGGGGAAGACGGACAGCTCAAGAGACCCAGTACTTC
CDR3: CSVGGRRTAQETQYF

D: NA
J: TRBJ1-1
size: NA
V: TRBV12-3/TRBV12-4
DNA: TGTGCCAGCAGTAAACGGGGGGACGCTGAAGCTTTCTTT
CDR3: CASSKRGDAEAFF

D: NA
J: TRBJ2-7
size: NA
V: TRBV20-1
DNA: TGCAGTGCTAGTCGCGCAGGGAAGCTTTACGAGCAGTACTTC
CDR3: CSASRAGKLYEQYF

D: NA
J: TRBJ1-2
size: NA
V: TRBV16
DNA: TGTGCCAGCAGCCAATCGGGCAGCGGTGGCTACACCTTC
CDR3: CASSQSGSGGYTF

D: NA
J: TRBJ2-2
size: few
V: TRBV7-9
DNA: TGTGCCAGCAGCCCCCTCGATTCGAACACCGGGGAGCTGTTTTTT
CDR3: CASSPLDSNTGELFF

D: NA
J: TRBJ2-5
size: NA
V: TRBV3-1
DNA: TGTGCCAGCAGCACGAGATCGGGTGAGCAGTACTTC
CDR3: CASSTRSGEQYF

D: TRBD2
J: TRBJ2-7
size: few
V: TRBV10-3
DNA: TGTGCCATCAGCGGGACTAGCGGAGAGCAGTACTTC
CDR3: CAISGTSGEQYF

D: TRBD2
J: TRBJ2-5
size: NA
V: TRBV20-1
DNA: TGCAGTGCTAGAGGACTAGCGGGGGGAACCGAGACCCAGTACTTC
CDR3: CSARGLAGGTETQYF

D: NA
J: TRBJ2-7
size: NA
V: TRBV5-1
DNA: TGCGCCAGCAGCCCGGCGCTACGTTCCTACGAGCAGTACTTC
CDR3: CASSPALRSYEQYF

D: NA
J: TRBJ2-5
size: many
V: TRBV12-3/TRBV12-4
DNA: TGTGCTAGCAGCTTCGGGGGATCCCAAGAGACCCAGTACTTC
CDR3: CASSFGGSQETQYF